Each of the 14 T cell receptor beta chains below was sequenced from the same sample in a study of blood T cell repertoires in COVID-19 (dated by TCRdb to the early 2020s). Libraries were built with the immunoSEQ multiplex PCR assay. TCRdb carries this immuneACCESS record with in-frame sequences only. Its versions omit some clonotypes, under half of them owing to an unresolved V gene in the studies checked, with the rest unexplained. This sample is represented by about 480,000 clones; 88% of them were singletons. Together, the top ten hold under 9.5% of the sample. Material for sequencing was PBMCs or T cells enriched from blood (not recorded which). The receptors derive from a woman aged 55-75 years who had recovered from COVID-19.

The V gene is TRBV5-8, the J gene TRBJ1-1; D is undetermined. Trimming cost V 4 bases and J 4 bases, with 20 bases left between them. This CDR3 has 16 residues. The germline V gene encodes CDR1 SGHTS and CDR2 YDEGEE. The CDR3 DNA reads TGTGCCAGCAGCCCGAACGGGGATAGGGCGACCACTGAAGCTTTCTTT. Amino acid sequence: CASSPNGDRATTEAFF.

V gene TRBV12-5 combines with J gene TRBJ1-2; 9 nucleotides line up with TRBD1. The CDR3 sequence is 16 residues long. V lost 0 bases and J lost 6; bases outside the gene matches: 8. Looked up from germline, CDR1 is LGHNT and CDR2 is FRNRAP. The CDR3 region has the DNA TGTGCTAGTGGTTTGGTCCTCTCAGGGACAGGGCATGGCTACACCTTC. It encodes CASGLVLSGTGHGYTF. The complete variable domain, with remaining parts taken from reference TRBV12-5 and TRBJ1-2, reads DARVTQTPRHKVTEMGQEVTMRCQPILGHNTVFWYRQTMMQGLELLAYFRNRAPLDDSGMPKDRFSAEMPDATLATLKIQPSEPRDSAVYFCASGLVLSGTGHGYTFGSGTRLTVV.

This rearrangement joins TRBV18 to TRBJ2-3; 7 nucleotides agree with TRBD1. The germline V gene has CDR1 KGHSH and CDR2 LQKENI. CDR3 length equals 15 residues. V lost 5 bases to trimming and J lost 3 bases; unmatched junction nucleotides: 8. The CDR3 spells CASSSQRGQTDTQYF. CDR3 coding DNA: TGTGCCAGCTCATCCCAGAGGGGGCAAACAGATACGCAGTATTTT. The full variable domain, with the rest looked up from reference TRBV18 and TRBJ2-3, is NAGVMQNPRHLVRRRGQEARLRCSPMKGHSHVYWYRQLPEEGLKFMVYLQKENIIDESGMPKERFSAEFPKEGPSILRIQQVVRGDSAAYFCASSSQRGQTDTQYFGPGTRLTVL.

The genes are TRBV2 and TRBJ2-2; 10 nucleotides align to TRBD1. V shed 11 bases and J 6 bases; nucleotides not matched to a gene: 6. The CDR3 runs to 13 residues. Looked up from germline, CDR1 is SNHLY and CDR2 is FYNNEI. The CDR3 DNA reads TGTGCCGGAGGACAGGGGGGGTCCGGGGAGCTGTTTTTT. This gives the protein CAGGQGGSGELFF. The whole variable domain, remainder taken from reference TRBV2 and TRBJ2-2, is EPEVTQTPSHQVTQMGQEVILRCVPISNHLYFYWYRQILGQKVEFLVSFYNNEISEKSEIFDDQFSVERPDGSNFTLKIRSTKLEDSAMYFCAGGQGGSGELFFGEGSRLTVL.

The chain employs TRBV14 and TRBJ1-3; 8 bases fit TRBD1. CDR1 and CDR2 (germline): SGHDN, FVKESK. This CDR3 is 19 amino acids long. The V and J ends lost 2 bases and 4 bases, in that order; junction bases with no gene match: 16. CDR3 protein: CASSQTLVGTGSLGNTIYF. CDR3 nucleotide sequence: TGTGCCAGCAGCCAAACCCTTGTCGGGACAGGTAGTTTGGGAAACACCATATATTTT.

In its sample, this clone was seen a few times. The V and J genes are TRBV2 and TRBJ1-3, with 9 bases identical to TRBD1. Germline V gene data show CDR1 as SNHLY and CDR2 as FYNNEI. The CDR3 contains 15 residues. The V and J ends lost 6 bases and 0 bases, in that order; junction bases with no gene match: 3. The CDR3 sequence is CASSGDRVSGNTIYF. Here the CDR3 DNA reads TGTGCCAGCAGCGGGGACAGGGTCTCTGGAAACACCATATATTTT.

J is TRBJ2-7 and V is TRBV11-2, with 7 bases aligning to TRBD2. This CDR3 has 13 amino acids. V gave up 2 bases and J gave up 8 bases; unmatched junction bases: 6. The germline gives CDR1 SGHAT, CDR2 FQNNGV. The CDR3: CASSLTDGGKQYV. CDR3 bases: TGTGCCAGCAGCTTAACCGACGGGGGGAAGCAGTACGTC.

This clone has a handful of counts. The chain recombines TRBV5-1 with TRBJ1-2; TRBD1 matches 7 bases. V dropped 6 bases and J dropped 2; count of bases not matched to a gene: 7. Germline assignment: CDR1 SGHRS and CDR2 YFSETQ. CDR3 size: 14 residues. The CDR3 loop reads CASTETGTNYGYTF. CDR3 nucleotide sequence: TGCGCCAGCACGGAGACAGGGACCAACTATGGCTACACCTTC.

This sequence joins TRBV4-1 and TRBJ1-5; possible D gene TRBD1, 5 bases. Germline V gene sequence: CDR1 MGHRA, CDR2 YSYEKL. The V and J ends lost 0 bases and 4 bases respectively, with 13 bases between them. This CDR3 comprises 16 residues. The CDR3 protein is CASSQDGGIGNQPQHF. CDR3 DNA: TGCGCCAGCAGCCAAGATGGGGGGATTGGAAATCAGCCCCAGCATTTT.

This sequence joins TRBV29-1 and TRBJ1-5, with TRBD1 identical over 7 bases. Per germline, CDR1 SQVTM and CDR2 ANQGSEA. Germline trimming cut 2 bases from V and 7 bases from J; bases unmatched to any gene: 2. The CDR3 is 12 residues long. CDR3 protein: CSVERGGQPQHF. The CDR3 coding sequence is TGCAGCGTTGAAAGAGGGGGCCAGCCCCAGCATTTT.

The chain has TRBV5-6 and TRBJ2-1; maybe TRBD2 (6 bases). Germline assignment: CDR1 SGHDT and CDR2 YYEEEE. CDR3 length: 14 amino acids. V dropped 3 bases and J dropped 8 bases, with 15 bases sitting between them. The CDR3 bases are TGTGCCAGCAGCTACGGACACTGGGGGGATGAGCAGTTCTTC. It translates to CASSYGHWGDEQFF.

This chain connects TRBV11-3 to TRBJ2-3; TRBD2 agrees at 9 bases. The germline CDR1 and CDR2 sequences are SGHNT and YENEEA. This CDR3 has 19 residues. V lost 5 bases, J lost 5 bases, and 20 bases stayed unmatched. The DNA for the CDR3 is TGTGCCAGCAGCCCCCCCCTTCCGAGGAGCGGGGGGAGAAGAGATACGCAGTATTTT. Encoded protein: CASSPPLPRSGGRRDTQYF.

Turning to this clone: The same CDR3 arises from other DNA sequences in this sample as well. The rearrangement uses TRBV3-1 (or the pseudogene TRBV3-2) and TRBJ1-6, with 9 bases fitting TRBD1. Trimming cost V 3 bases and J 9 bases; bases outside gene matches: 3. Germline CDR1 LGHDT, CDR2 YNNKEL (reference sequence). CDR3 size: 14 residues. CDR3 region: CASSQDRGGSPLHF. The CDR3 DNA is TGTGCCAGCAGCCAGGACAGGGGAGGTTCACCCCTCCACTTT.

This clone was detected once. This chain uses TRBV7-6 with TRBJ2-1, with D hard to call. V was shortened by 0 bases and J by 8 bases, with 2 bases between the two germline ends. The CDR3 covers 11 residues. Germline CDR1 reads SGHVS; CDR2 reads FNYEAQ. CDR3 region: CASSLADEQFF. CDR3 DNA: TGTGCCAGCAGCTTAGCCGATGAGCAGTTCTTC.